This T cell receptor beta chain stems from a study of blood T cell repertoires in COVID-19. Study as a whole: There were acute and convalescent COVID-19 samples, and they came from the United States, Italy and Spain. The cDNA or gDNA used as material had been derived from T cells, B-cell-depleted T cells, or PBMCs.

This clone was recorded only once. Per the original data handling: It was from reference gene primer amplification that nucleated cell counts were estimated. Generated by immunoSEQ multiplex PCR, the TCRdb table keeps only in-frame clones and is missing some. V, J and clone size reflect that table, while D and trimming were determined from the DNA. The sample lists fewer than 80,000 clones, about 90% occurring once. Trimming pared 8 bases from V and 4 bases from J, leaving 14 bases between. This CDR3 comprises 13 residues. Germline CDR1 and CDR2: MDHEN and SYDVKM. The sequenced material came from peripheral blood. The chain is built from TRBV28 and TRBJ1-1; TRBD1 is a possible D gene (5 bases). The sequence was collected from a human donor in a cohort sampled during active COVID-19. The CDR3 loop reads CASYDRDSTEAFF. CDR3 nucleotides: TGTGCCAGCTATGACCGCGACAGCACTGAAGCTTTCTTT.